These T cell receptor beta chains were read from a single sample in a study of long-term antiretroviral therapy in people with HIV. This table comes from immunoSEQ multiplex PCR, and its TCRdb copy is limited to in-frame clones, with some not included. The data contain over 35,000 clones, roughly 80% of them singletons. The specimen comprised unsorted PBMCs, sampled 1.5 years after starting antiretroviral therapy. Receptors were obtained from a man between 18 and 35 years old with HIV. The CDR3 runs from the conserved cysteine through the conserved F or W. A D gene is named only where the DNA matches it firmly. Only part of the rows carry a size: once, few, many, or a class if the clone is expanded.

j_gene | v_gene | abundance | d_gene | CDR3aa | CDR3nt
TRBJ2-4 | TRBV19 | NA | TRBD2 | CASTPRGVAGDTKAKNIQYF | TGTGCCAGTACCCCACGGGGTGTGGCGGGAGATACTAAAGCCAAAAACATTCAGTACTTC
TRBJ2-1 | TRBV19 | NA | NA | CASRGTGWPSGRGEQFF | TGTGCCAGTAGGGGGACAGGGTGGCCTAGCGGGAGAGGTGAGCAGTTCTTC
TRBJ2-7 | TRBV5-1 | few | NA | CASSPHVSQYEQYF | TGCGCCAGCAGCCCGCACGTTTCGCAGTACGAGCAGTACTTC
TRBJ1-1 | TRBV29-1 | NA | NA | CSVGHEGGMNTEAFF | TGCAGCGTAGGACACGAAGGCGGGATGAACACTGAAGCTTTCTTT
TRBJ2-3 | TRBV5-1 | NA | TRBD2 | CASSLVPSGSSGDTQYF | TGCGCCAGCAGCTTGGTACCTAGCGGGAGTTCGGGAGATACGCAGTATTTT
TRBJ2-1 | TRBV5-1 | NA | TRBD2 | CASSLAGGRPSEQFF | TGCGCCAGCAGCTTAGCGGGAGGGCGCCCTAGTGAGCAGTTCTTC
TRBJ2-7 | TRBV19 | NA | NA | CASSQSGLLSYEQYF | TGTGCCAGTAGCCAATCGGGGCTCTTATCCTACGAGCAGTACTTC
TRBJ1-1 | TRBV30 | NA | NA | CAWRLGQVGNTEAFF | TGTGCCTGGAGGCTGGGCCAGGTTGGCAACACTGAAGCTTTCTTT
TRBJ1-2 | TRBV2 | NA | NA | CASRNDGRYGYTF | TGTGCCAGCAGGAATGACGGACGCTATGGCTACACCTTC
TRBJ1-1 | TRBV28 | NA | NA | CASRIVRDGGEAFF | TGTGCCAGCAGGATCGTGCGGGACGGCGGTGAAGCTTTCTTT
TRBJ2-3 | TRBV5-6 | few | NA | CASSGPQASTDTQYF | TGTGCCAGCAGCGGGCCCCAAGCCTCCACAGATACGCAGTATTTT
TRBJ2-7 | TRBV14 | NA | TRBD1 | CASSQLTGKNEQYF | TGTGCCAGCAGCCAACTGACAGGGAAGAATGAGCAGTACTTC
TRBJ2-3 | TRBV6-1 | NA | NA | CASSERIGRSTDTQYF | TGTGCCAGCAGTGAACGGATCGGACGAAGCACAGATACGCAGTATTTT
TRBJ1-2 | TRBV18 | NA | TRBD1 | CASSLGQGFYGYTF | TGTGCCAGCTCCCTGGGACAGGGGTTCTATGGCTACACCTTC
TRBJ2-1 | TRBV29-1 | once | TRBD2 | CSVVAGAVDEQFF | TGCAGCGTTGTGGCGGGAGCGGTTGATGAGCAGTTCTTC
TRBJ2-7 | TRBV6-5 | NA | NA | CASSYFLNPASYEQYF | TGTGCCAGCAGTTACTTTCTTAATCCCGCCAGCTACGAGCAGTACTTC
TRBJ2-1 | TRBV18 | NA | NA | CASSQAGGFVNEQFF | TGTGCCAGCTCACAGGCAGGCGGGTTCGTTAATGAGCAGTTCTTC
TRBJ2-2 | TRBV2 | few | TRBD1 | CASRVQGAGELFF | TGTGCCAGCAGGGTACAGGGGGCCGGGGAGCTGTTTTTT
TRBJ1-2 | TRBV6-4 | once | NA | CASSQDGNYGYTF | TGTGCCAGCAGCCAGGACGGGAACTATGGCTACACCTTC
TRBJ1-3 | TRBV9 | NA | NA | CASSSGGRSGNTIYF | TGTGCCAGCAGCTCCGGTGGACGCTCTGGAAACACCATATATTTT
TRBJ2-7 | TRBV6-1 | few | NA | CATHESKTGSYEQYF | TGTGCCACCCACGAGTCAAAAACGGGCTCCTACGAGCAGTACTTC
TRBJ2-7 | TRBV27 | NA | NA | CASSLVGGQSYEQYF | TGTGCCAGCAGTTTGGTTGGGGGCCAATCGTACGAGCAGTACTTC
TRBJ2-4 | TRBV9 | NA | TRBD2 | CASSVDPGRVEDIQYF | TGTGCCAGCAGCGTAGACCCGGGGAGGGTGGAGGACATTCAGTACTTC
TRBJ2-7 | TRBV5-6 | once | NA | CASSGNYEQYF | TGTGCCAGCAGCGGCAACTACGAGCAGTACTTC
TRBJ2-6 | TRBV29-1 | NA | NA | CSGTSSGANVLTF | TGCAGCGGGACGAGCTCTGGGGCCAACGTCCTGACTTTC
TRBJ2-5 | TRBV27 | NA | NA | CASSPLRAQRETQYF | TGTGCCAGCAGCCCCTTGCGGGCGCAAAGAGAGACCCAGTACTTC
TRBJ2-3 | TRBV7-9 | NA | TRBD2 | CASSRGSSGASRNTQYF | TGTGCCAGCAGCCGAGGATCTAGCGGGGCAAGCCGGAATACGCAGTATTTT
TRBJ1-1 | TRBV5-1 | NA | NA | CASSLDWGTEAFF | TGCGCCAGCAGCTTGGATTGGGGGACTGAAGCTTTCTTT
TRBJ2-5 | TRBV7-6 | NA | TRBD1 | CASSSGDRGETQYF | TGTGCCAGCAGCTCCGGGGACAGGGGGGAGACCCAGTACTTC
TRBJ2-7 | TRBV7-9 | NA | NA | CASSLGTAGSYEQYF | TGTGCCAGCAGCTTAGGAACAGCGGGCTCCTACGAGCAGTACTTC
TRBJ1-2 | TRBV7-9 | NA | NA | CASSLDSLNYGYTF | TGTGCCAGCAGCTTAGATTCTCTTAACTATGGCTACACCTTC
TRBJ2-7 | TRBV7-7 | NA | TRBD2 | CASSALAGGEEQYF | TGTGCTAGCAGCGCCCTAGCGGGAGGCGAAGAGCAGTACTTC
TRBJ2-2 | TRBV11-2 | NA | NA | CASSLDGSITGELFF | TGTGCCAGCAGCTTAGACGGGAGTATCACCGGGGAGCTGTTTTTT
TRBJ2-7 | TRBV28 | few | NA | CASSQQEAAYEQYF | TGTGCCAGCAGCCAGCAGGAGGCCGCCTACGAGCAGTACTTC
TRBJ2-5 | TRBV7-9 | NA | TRBD2 | CASSSTSGIYQETQYF | TGTGCCAGCAGTTCTACTAGCGGGATATACCAAGAGACCCAGTACTTC
TRBJ1-2 | TRBV5-1 | NA | TRBD1 | CASSWTLGAQGADYGYTF | TGCGCCAGCAGTTGGACCCTGGGGGCACAGGGGGCAGACTATGGCTACACCTTC
TRBJ2-3 | TRBV7-9 | few | NA | CASSTRDSTDTQYF | TGTGCCAGCAGCACAAGGGACAGCACAGATACGCAGTATTTT
TRBJ2-7 | TRBV4-1 | NA | NA | CASSQEWFGDYEQYF | TGCGCCAGCAGCCAAGAATGGTTCGGGGATTACGAGCAGTACTTC
TRBJ1-1 | TRBV18 | NA | TRBD1 | CASSQKTGGSSEAFF | TGTGCCAGCTCACAAAAGACAGGGGGCTCGAGTGAAGCTTTCTTT
TRBJ2-1 | TRBV29-1 | NA | TRBD2 | CSGGLAGRRFEFF | TGCAGCGGGGGACTAGCCGGGAGGCGTTTCGAGTTCTTC
TRBJ1-1 | TRBV7-2 | NA | NA | CASSLGFGRHTEAFF | TGTGCCAGCAGCTTAGGCTTCGGAAGGCACACTGAAGCTTTCTTT
TRBJ2-1 | TRBV5-6 | NA | TRBD2 | CASSLVWGGEGRFEQFF | TGTGCCAGCAGCCTAGTCTGGGGGGGGGAGGGCCGGTTTGAGCAGTTCTTC
TRBJ1-1 | TRBV9 | NA | NA | CASSATVNTEAFF | TGTGCCAGCAGCGCGACAGTGAACACTGAAGCTTTCTTT
TRBJ2-2 | TRBV5-1 | NA | NA | CASSLGTGRPNTGELFF | TGCGCCAGCAGCTTGGGGACCGGAAGACCAAACACCGGGGAGCTGTTTTTT
TRBJ2-3 | TRBV30 | NA | TRBD1 | CAWSLEGAATILDTQYF | TGTGCCTGGAGTCTAGAGGGGGCAGCGACAATTTTAGATACGCAGTATTTT
TRBJ2-3 | TRBV4-1 | NA | NA | CASSQGTTTDTQYF | TGCGCCAGCAGCCAAGGTACGACTACAGATACGCAGTATTTT
TRBJ2-1 | TRBV27 | NA | NA | CASSLQGYNEQFF | TGTGCCAGCAGCCTCCAGGGATACAATGAGCAGTTCTTC